The 29 T cell receptor beta chains below all came from one sample that was sequenced in a study of cytomegalovirus exposure and HLA in healthy donors. With 60 Vbeta and 13 Jbeta primers, the PCR was carried out. Sequencing used immunoSEQ multiplex PCR; TCRdb keeps in-frame clones, though not all of them. The repertoire includes under 200,000 clones, around 80% of them detected once, and about 5% sits in the top ten. Sequences were obtained from PBMCs. All receptors come from a woman in her 50s in good health and CMV-seropositive.

This sequence joins TRBV4-3 and TRBJ2-5; 8 bases align to TRBD2. This CDR3 is 17 amino acids long. Germline V gene sequence: CDR1 LGHNA, CDR2 YSLEER. V shed 0 bases, J shed 0 bases, and the junction held 6 bases outside the gene matches. CDR3 region: CASSQDPLAGHQETQYF. DNA of the CDR3: TGCGCCAGCAGCCAAGATCCCCTAGCGGGCCACCAAGAGACCCAGTACTTC.

This rearrangement joins TRBV4-3 to TRBJ1-3; TRBD1 aligns across 7 bases. Unmatched junction bases numbered 4, after V lost 3 bases and J lost 2 bases. Looked up from germline, CDR1 is LGHNA and CDR2 is YSLEER. The CDR3 totals 15 residues. The CDR3 nucleotides read TGCGCCAGCAGCCAGGACGACAGGGCTGGAAACACCATATATTTT. Its protein product is CASSQDDRAGNTIYF.

In its sample, this clone is medium-sized. The chain links TRBV25-1 to TRBJ1-2; 9 bases are a match to TRBD1. This CDR3 has 16 residues. V lost 4 bases to trimming and J lost 1 base; unmatched junction nucleotides: 7. CDR1 and CDR2 (germline): MGHDK, SYGVNS. The CDR3: CASSGGQGRGNYGYTF. The CDR3 bases are TGTGCCAGCAGTGGGGGACAGGGCAGGGGTAACTATGGCTACACCTTC.

The V and J genes are TRBV29-1 and TRBJ2-3; D is perhaps TRBD2 (5 bases). The CDR3 sequence is 13 residues long. The V and J ends lost 4 bases and 4 bases respectively, with 12 bases between them. Germline V CDR1 and CDR2: SQVTM, ANQGSEA. The DNA for the CDR3 is TGCAGCGTTGGAGGTGCGGGTTCAGATACGCAGTATTTT. Residues: CSVGGAGSDTQYF.

This chain links TRBV4-3 with TRBJ1-6, with 10 positions matching TRBD1. V lost 0 bases, J lost 11 bases, and 7 bases stayed unmatched. Looked up from germline, CDR1 is LGHNA and CDR2 is YSLEER. The CDR3 contains 16 residues. This CDR3 reads CASSQDLRTGGPPLHF. The CDR3 nucleotides are TGCGCCAGCAGCCAAGATCTTAGGACAGGGGGTCCACCCCTCCACTTT.

The chain employs TRBV7-6 and TRBJ2-7; D is perhaps TRBD2 (6 bases). With 3 bases removed from V and 7 bases from J, the gap between germline ends came to 13 bases. Germline CDR1 SGHVS, CDR2 FNYEAQ. CDR3 length: 13 amino acids. The chain's CDR3 is CASSLGPAGEQYF. CDR3 nucleotides: TGTGCCAGCAGCTTGGGGCCGGCGGGGGAGCAGTACTTC.

V and J are TRBV7-2 and TRBJ1-2, with 7 nucleotides matching TRBD1. J was trimmed by 4 bases and V by 1 base; bases with no gene match: 6. The CDR3 runs to 15 residues. Germline CDR1 SGHTA, CDR2 FQGNSA. The DNA of the CDR3 is TGTGCCAGCAGCTTAGATAGGGGGCCACCCTATGGCTACACCTTC. Protein product: CASSLDRGPPYGYTF.

The V and J genes are TRBV5-1 and TRBJ1-1, with 10 bases aligning to TRBD1. CDR3 length equals 15 residues. The trim removed 3 bases at V and 10 bases at J, leaving 12 bases unmatched. Germline assignment: CDR1 SGHRS and CDR2 YFSETQ. This chain's CDR3 is CASSSLTGTGVAAFF. CDR3 nucleotides: TGCGCCAGCAGCTCGTTAACCGGGACAGGGGTAGCAGCTTTCTTT.

The chain has TRBV4-3 and TRBJ2-7; 7 bases fit TRBD1. The germline gives CDR1 LGHNA, CDR2 YSLEER. V was pared by 0 bases and J by 3 bases, with 5 bases of the junction left unmatched. The CDR3 extends over 15 amino acids. CDR3 DNA: TGCGCCAGCAGCCAAGATCGGGCAGGGGGCTACGAGCAGTACTTC. Residues: CASSQDRAGGYEQYF.

J is TRBJ2-5 and V is TRBV5-1, with D possibly matching TRBD1 (7 bases). CDR1 and CDR2 from the germline V gene are SGHRS and YFSETQ. Trimming cost V 4 bases and J 4 bases, with 17 bases left between them. There are 15 residues in the CDR3. CDR3 loop: CASSGRGQGGETQYF. Here the CDR3 DNA reads TGCGCCAGCAGCGGCCGGGGGCAGGGGGGAGAGACCCAGTACTTC.

The chain joins TRBV6-5 to TRBJ2-5, with a weak D call TRBD2 (6 bases). Trimming removed 10 bases at V and 6 bases at J, with 21 bases between. This CDR3 has 14 amino acids. Germline-derived CDR1 and CDR2 are MNHEY and SVGAGI. The CDR3 is CATQRTSSAKTQYF. For the CDR3, the DNA is TGTGCCACACAACGTACTTCTAGCGCAAAGACCCAGTACTTC.

The chain recombines TRBV9 with TRBJ2-1, with TRBD2 matching over 8 bases. J was trimmed by 9 bases and V by 2 bases; bases with no gene match: 10. The germline gives CDR1 SGDLS, CDR2 YYNGEE. CDR3 length: 15 residues. The CDR3 reads CASSVRGLVYGEQFF. The CDR3 DNA sequence: TGTGCCAGCAGCGTGCGGGGACTAGTCTACGGTGAGCAGTTCTTC.

This clone was seen more than once but under ten times. The V call is TRBV10-3, the J call TRBJ1-5; D possibly corresponds to TRBD1 (5 bases). The V end lost 4 bases, the J end lost 7 bases, and 11 bases lay between the germline ends. CDR1 and CDR2 (germline): ENHRY, SYGVKD. This CDR3 region has 13 residues. The CDR3 bases are TGTGCCATCAGTGGCCGGGGGAGCCAGCCCCAGCATTTT. This codes for CAISGRGSQPQHF.

The chain links TRBV5-4 to TRBJ1-4, with TRBD1 as a possible D gene (6 bases). Trimming cost V 1 base and J 4 bases, with 14 bases left between them. Germline values: CDR1 SGHNT, CDR2 YYREEE (reference sequence). This CDR3 is 16 amino acids long. CDR3 bases: TGTGCCAGCAGCTTGCCCCCCGGGACAAGTAATGAAAAACTGTTTTTT. Translated, it gives CASSLPPGTSNEKLFF. Supplemented by reference TRBV5-4 and TRBJ1-4, the full variable domain reads ETGVTQSPTHLIKTRGQQVTLRCSSQSGHNTVSWYQQALGQGPQFIFQYYREEENGRGNFPPRFSGLQFPNYSSELNVNALELDDSALYLCASSLPPGTSNEKLFFGSGTQLSVL.

This chain uses TRBV4-2 with TRBJ2-7; 8 positions agree with TRBD2. The CDR3 sequence is 18 residues long. V gave up 4 bases and J gave up 4 bases; unmatched junction bases: 18. CDR1 and CDR2 from the germline V gene are LGHNA and YNFKEQ. In nucleotides, the CDR3 is TGTGCCAGCAGCCCCCTCTACGGTAGCGGGGCCCTCTCGTACGAGCAGTACTTC. Protein sequence: CASSPLYGSGALSYEQYF.

The genes are TRBV5-4 and TRBJ2-6; 10 bases align to TRBD1. From germline, CDR1 is SGHNT and CDR2 YYREEE (reference sequence). J gave up 4 bases and V 3 bases, and 7 bases lay outside the gene matches. CDR3 length: 17 amino acids. The CDR3: CASSWGQGMGGANVLTF. In DNA form, the CDR3 reads TGTGCCAGCAGCTGGGGACAGGGGATGGGAGGGGCCAACGTCCTGACTTTC. The whole variable domain, filled in from reference TRBV5-4 and TRBJ2-6, reads ETGVTQSPTHLIKTRGQQVTLRCSSQSGHNTVSWYQQALGQGPQFIFQYYREEENGRGNFPPRFSGLQFPNYSSELNVNALELDDSALYLCASSWGQGMGGANVLTFGAGSRLTVL.

This chain links TRBV6-5 with TRBJ1-1, with a possible D match to TRBD1 (6 bases). Germline CDR1 is MNHEY and CDR2 is SVGAGI. Trimming removed 0 bases from V and 9 bases from J, with 17 bases in between. The CDR3 has 15 residues. The CDR3 sequence is CASSYSGGRGGKAFF. The CDR3, as DNA: TGTGCCAGCAGTTACTCCGGGGGGCGCGGGGGGAAAGCTTTCTTT.

The chain joins TRBV30 to TRBJ1-5; weak D call: TRBD1 (5 bases). The CDR3 runs to 15 residues. Trimming shortened V by 0 bases and J by 0 bases, and 9 bases separated the two germline ends. The germline gives CDR1 GTSNPN, CDR2 SVGIG (reference sequence). The CDR3 sequence is CAWSVRGGSNQPQHF. The DNA for the CDR3 is TGTGCCTGGAGTGTAAGGGGCGGTAGCAATCAGCCCCAGCATTTT.

V is TRBV5-6 and J is TRBJ2-5; possible D gene TRBD1, 5 bases. The end of the DNA is better explained by TRBJ2-7, so the J call may be wrong. CDR3 length: 15 amino acids. Germline CDR1 reads SGHDT; CDR2 reads YYEEEE. The CDR3 sequence: CASSLGAGISYEQYF. In nucleotides, the CDR3 is TGTGCCAGCAGCTTGGGGGCAGGGATCTCCTACGAGCAGTACTTC.

This rearrangement joins TRBV6-5 to TRBJ1-1; the match to TRBD1 covers 8 bases. The V gene's germline CDR1 is MNHEY and CDR2 SVGAGI. The CDR3 totals 15 residues. V lost 6 bases, J lost 0 bases, and 6 bases stayed unmatched. CDR3 in DNA: TGTGCCAGCAGCCGGACAGGGCATCTGAACACTGAAGCTTTCTTT. This sequence encodes CASSRTGHLNTEAFF.

J is TRBJ2-4 and V is TRBV5-1; 12 nucleotides agree with TRBD2. The CDR3 runs to 19 residues. Looked up from germline, CDR1 is SGHRS and CDR2 is YFSETQ. The V gene end was trimmed by 0 bases and the J gene end by 2 bases; junction bases not matched to a gene: 9. CDR3 sequence reads: CASSLGLAGGVETKNIQYF. The CDR3 DNA is TGCGCCAGCAGCTTGGGGCTAGCGGGGGGGGTCGAGACCAAAAACATTCAGTACTTC.

The chain carries TRBV29-1 and TRBJ1-1; the D is unclear. The CDR3 is 10 amino acids. Germline CDR1 SQVTM, CDR2 ANQGSEA. V was shortened by 6 bases and J by 5 bases, with 7 bases between the two germline ends. CDR3 sequence reads: CSVEITEAFF. CDR3 sequence (DNA): TGCAGCGTGGAGATAACTGAAGCTTTCTTT.

The chain is built from TRBV5-1 and TRBJ2-7, with 8 bases identical to TRBD2. The CDR3 is made up of 14 amino acids. V lost 4 bases to trimming and J lost 3 bases; unmatched junction nucleotides: 6. The germline V gene has CDR1 SGHRS and CDR2 YFSETQ. The CDR3 DNA sequence: TGCGCCAGCAGCACACGTAGCGGGGTCTACGAGCAGTACTTC. Amino acid sequence: CASSTRSGVYEQYF.

This clone was counted between two and nine times. The genes are TRBV7-6 and TRBJ1-5; D unresolved. The CDR3 covers 14 residues. Germline CDR1 reads SGHVS; CDR2 reads FNYEAQ. Trimming removed 6 bases from V and 2 bases from J, with 11 bases in between. CDR3: CASSVQAGNQPQHF. Written as DNA, the CDR3 is TGTGCCAGCAGTGTCCAGGCCGGCAATCAGCCCCAGCATTTT.

This clone was found a few times. The chain carries TRBV7-2 and TRBJ2-1; weak D call: TRBD1 (5 bases). V was clipped by 2 bases and J by 8 bases, with 10 bases between them. Germline values: CDR1 SGHTA, CDR2 FQGNSA. This CDR3 contains 13 residues. DNA of the CDR3: TGTGCCAGCAGCTTATTCTGGGGCGATGAGCAGTTCTTC. Amino acid sequence: CASSLFWGDEQFF.

The chain employs TRBV18 and TRBJ2-5; tentative D call: TRBD1 (6 bases). CDR1 is KGHSH, CDR2 LQKENI, per germline. This CDR3 region has 15 residues. V dropped 3 bases and J dropped 1 base, with 12 bases sitting between them. CDR3: CASSPQGNFQETQYF. CDR3 in DNA: TGTGCCAGCTCACCGCAGGGGAATTTCCAAGAGACCCAGTACTTC.

The CDR3, as DNA: TGCAGCGCCAACTCCAGGGGCTATGGCTACACCTTC. Amino acids: CSANSRGYGYTF. The chain uses TRBV29-1 and TRBJ1-2; tentative D call: TRBD1 (6 bases). Looked up from germline, CDR1 is SQVTM and CDR2 is ANQGSEA. CDR3 size: 12 residues. Between the trimmed V and J ends, which lost 7 bases and 4 bases, there was a span of 13 bases.

CDR3 residues: CASSAAQGASGTQYF. DNA of the CDR3: TGTGCCAGCAGCGCTGCACAGGGGGCCTCAGGGACCCAGTACTTC. The chain combines TRBV9 with TRBJ2-5, with 9 nucleotides matching TRBD1. The junction had 10 bases not matched to a gene; V was cut back by 3 bases and J by 7 bases. The CDR3 is 15 residues long. The germline V gene encodes CDR1 SGDLS and CDR2 YYNGEE.

CDR3 residues: CASSLGGGTFLTGELFF. DNA of the CDR3: TGTGCCAGCAGCTTGGGTGGGGGGACTTTCCTCACCGGGGAGCTGTTTTTT. The rearrangement uses TRBV5-4 and TRBJ2-2; perhaps TRBD2 as D (6 bases). The CDR3 length is 17 residues. Between the trimmed V and J ends, which lost 0 bases and 4 bases, there was a span of 16 bases. Looked up from germline, CDR1 is SGHNT and CDR2 is YYREEE (reference sequence).